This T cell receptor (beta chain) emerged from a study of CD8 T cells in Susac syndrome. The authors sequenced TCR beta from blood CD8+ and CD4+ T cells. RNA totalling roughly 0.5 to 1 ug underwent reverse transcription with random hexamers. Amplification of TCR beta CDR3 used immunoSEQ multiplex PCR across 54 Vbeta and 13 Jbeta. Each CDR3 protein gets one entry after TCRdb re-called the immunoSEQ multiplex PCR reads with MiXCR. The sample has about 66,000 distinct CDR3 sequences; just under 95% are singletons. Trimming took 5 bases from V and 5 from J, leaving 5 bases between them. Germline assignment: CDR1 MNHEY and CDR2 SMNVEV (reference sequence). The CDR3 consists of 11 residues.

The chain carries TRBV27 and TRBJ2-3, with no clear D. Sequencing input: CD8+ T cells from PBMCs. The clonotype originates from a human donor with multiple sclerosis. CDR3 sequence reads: CASSTKDTQYF. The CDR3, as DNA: TGTGCCAGCAGTACCAAAGATACGCAGTATTTT.